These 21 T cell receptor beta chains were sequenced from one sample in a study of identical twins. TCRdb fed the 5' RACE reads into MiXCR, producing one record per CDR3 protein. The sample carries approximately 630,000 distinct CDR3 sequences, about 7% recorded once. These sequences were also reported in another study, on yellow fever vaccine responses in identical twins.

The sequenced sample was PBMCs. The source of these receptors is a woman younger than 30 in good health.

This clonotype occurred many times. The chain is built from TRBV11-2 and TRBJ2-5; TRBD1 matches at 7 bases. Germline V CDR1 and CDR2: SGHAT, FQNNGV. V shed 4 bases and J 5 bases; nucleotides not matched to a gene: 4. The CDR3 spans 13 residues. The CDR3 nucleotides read TGTGCCAGCAGCTCAGACAGGGCGGAGACCCAGTACTTC. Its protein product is CASSSDRAETQYF.

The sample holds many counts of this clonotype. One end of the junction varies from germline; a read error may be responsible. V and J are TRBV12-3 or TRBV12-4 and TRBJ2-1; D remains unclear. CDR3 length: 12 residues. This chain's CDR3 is CASSLAYNEQFF. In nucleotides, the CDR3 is TGTGCCAGCAGCTTAGCCTACAATGAGCAGTTCTTC.

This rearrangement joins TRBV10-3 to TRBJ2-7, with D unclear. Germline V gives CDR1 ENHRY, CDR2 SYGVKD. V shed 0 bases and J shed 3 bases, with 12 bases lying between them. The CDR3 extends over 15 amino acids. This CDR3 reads CAISESVTPVYEQYF. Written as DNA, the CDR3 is TGTGCCATCAGTGAGTCGGTGACTCCAGTCTACGAGCAGTACTTC.

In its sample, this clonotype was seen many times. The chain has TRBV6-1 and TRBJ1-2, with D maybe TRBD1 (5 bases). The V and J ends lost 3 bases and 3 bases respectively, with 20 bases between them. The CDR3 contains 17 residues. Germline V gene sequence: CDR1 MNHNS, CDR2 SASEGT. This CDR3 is CASSDDSSTTAHYGYTF. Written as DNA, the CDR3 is TGTGCCAGCAGTGATGACAGTTCTACCACGGCGCACTATGGCTACACCTTC.

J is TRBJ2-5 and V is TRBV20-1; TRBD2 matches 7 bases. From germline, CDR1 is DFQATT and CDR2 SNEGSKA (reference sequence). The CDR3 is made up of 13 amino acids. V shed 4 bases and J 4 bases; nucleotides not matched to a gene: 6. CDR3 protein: CSAKRGGGETQYF. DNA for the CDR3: TGCAGTGCTAAGCGGGGTGGGGGAGAGACCCAGTACTTC.

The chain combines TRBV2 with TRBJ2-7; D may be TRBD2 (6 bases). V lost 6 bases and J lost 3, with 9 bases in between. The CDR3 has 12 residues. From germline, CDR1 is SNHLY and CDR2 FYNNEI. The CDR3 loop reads CASRGGGYEQYF. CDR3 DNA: TGTGCCAGCAGGGGGGGAGGCTACGAGCAGTACTTC.

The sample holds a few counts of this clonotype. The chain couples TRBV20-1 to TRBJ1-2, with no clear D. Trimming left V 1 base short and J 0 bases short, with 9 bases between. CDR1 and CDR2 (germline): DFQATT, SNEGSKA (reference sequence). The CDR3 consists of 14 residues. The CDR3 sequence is CSARATETNYGYTF. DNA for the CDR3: TGCAGTGCTAGAGCTACAGAGACTAACTATGGCTACACCTTC.

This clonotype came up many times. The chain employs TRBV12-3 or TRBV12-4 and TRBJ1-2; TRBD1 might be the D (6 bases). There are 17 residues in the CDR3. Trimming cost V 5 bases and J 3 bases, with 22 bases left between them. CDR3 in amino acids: CASSSRQVSSSYYGYTF. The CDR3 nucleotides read TGTGCCAGCAGTAGCAGACAGGTTTCCTCCTCTTACTATGGCTACACCTTC.

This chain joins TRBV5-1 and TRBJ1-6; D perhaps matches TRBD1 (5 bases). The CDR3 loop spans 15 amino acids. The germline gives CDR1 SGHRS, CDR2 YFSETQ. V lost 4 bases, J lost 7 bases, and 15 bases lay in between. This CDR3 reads CASSPGVQGNSPLHF. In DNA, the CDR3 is TGCGCCAGCAGCCCTGGGGTGCAGGGCAATTCACCCCTCCACTTT.

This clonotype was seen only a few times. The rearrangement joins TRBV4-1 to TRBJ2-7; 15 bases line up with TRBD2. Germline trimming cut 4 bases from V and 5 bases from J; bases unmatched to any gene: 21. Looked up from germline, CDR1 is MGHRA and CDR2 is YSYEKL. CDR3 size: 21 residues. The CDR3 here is CASSPWVSEGLAGGGSHEQYF. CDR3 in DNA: TGCGCCAGCAGCCCCTGGGTTTCAGAGGGACTAGCGGGAGGCGGTTCCCACGAGCAGTACTTC.

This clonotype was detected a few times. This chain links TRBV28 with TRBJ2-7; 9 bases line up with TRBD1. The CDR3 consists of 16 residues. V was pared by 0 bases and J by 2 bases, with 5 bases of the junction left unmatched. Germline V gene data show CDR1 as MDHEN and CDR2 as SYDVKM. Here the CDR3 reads CASSLWTGGPPYEQYV. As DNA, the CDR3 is TGTGCCAGCAGTTTATGGACAGGGGGTCCCCCCTACGAGCAGTACGTC.

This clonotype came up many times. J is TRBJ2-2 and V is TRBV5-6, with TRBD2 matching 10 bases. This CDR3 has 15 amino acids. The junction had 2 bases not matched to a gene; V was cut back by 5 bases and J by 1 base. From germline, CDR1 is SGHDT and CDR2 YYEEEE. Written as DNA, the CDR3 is TGTGCCAGCAGGAAGCGGGAGGGGAACACCGGGGAGCTGTTTTTT. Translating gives CASRKREGNTGELFF.

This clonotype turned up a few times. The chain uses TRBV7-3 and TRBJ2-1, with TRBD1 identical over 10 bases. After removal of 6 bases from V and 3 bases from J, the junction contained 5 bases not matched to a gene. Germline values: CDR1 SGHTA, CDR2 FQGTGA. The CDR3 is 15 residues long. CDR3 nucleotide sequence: TGTGCCAGCAGTGCGCGGACAGGGGGCTACAATGAGCAGTTCTTC. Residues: CASSARTGGYNEQFF.

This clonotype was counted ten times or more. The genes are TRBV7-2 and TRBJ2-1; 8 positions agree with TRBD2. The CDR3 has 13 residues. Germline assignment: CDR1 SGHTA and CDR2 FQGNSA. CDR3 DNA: TGTGTAGCGGGATCCAGACGACACAATGAGCAGTTCTTC. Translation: CVAGSRRHNEQFF. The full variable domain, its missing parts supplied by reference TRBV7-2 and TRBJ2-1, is GAGVSQSPSNKVTEKGKDVELRCDPISGHTALYWYRQSLGQGLEFLIYFQGNSAPDKSGLPSDRFSAERTGGSVSTLTIQRTQQEDSAVYLCVAGSRRHNEQFFGPGTRLTVL.

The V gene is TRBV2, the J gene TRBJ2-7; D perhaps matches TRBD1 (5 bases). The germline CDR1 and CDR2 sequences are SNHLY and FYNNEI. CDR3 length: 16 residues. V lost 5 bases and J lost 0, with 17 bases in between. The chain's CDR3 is CASSFHSTETSYEQYF. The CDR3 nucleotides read TGTGCCAGCAGTTTTCACTCGACAGAAACCTCCTACGAGCAGTACTTC.

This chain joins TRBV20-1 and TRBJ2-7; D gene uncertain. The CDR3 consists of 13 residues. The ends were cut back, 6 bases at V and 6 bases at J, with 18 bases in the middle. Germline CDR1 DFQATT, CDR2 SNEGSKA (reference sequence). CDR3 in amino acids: CSAARLGKGEQYV. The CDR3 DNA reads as TGCAGTGCCGCAAGGCTAGGGAAGGGCGAGCAGTACGTC.

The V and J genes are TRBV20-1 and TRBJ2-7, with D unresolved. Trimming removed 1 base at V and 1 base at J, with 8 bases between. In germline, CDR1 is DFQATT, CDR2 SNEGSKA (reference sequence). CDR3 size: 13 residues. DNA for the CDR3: TGCAGTGCTAGAGGCGATCAGTCCTACGAGCAGTACGTC. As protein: CSARGDQSYEQYV.

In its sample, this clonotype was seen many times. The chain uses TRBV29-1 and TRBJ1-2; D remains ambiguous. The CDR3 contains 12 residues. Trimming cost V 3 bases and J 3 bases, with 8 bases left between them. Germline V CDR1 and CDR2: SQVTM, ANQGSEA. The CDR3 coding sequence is TGCAGCGTTGATCTGTACGACTATGGCTACACCTTC. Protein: CSVDLYDYGYTF.

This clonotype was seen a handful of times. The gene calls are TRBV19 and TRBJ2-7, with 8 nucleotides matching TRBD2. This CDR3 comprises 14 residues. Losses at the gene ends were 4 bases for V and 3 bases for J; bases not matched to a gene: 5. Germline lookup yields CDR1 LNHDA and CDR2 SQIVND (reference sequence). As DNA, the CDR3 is TGTGCCAGTAGTAAGACTAGCGTTGACTACGAGCAGTACTTC. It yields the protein CASSKTSVDYEQYF.

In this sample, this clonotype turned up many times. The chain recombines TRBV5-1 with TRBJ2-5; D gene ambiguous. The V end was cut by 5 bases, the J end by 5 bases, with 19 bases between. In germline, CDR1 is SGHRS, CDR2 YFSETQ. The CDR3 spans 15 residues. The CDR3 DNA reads TGCGCCAGCAGATCCGGCTTATACCTCGGGGAGACCCAGTACTTC. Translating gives CASRSGLYLGETQYF.

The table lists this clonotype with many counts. The CDR3 protein is CASSDGLAGNEQFF. The CDR3 region has the DNA TGTGCCAGCAGCGACGGCCTAGCAGGGAATGAGCAGTTCTTC. The genes are TRBV7-3 and TRBJ2-1; D may match TRBD1 or TRBD2 (5 bases each). From germline, CDR1 is SGHTA and CDR2 FQGTGA. Trimming cost V 5 bases and J 7 bases, with 15 bases left between them. The CDR3 loop spans 14 amino acids.